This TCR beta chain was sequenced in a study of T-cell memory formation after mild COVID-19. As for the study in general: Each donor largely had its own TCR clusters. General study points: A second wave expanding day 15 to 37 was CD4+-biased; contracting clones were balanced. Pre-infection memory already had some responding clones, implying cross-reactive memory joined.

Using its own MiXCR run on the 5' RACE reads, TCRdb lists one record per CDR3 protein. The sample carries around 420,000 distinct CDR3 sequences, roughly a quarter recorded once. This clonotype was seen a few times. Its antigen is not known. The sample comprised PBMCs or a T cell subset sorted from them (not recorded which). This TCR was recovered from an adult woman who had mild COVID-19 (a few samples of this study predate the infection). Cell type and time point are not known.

The CDR3 protein is CASSLDSLAGGYNEQFF. In DNA form, the CDR3 reads TGTGCCAGCAGCTTAGATTCACTAGCGGGAGGGTACAATGAGCAGTTCTTC. The chain uses TRBV7-2 and TRBJ2-1, with 13 bases matching TRBD2. V was pared by 1 base and J by 4 bases, with 4 bases of the junction left unmatched. This CDR3 region has 17 residues. Germline loops: CDR1 SGHTA, CDR2 FQGNSA.